This TCR beta chain came from a study of vaccination effects on CD4 cells after COVID-19. Study-wide background: Two-dose vaccination with either BNT162b2 or mRNA-1273 was given to the participants. Wells of roughly 2 million PBMC each were grown with about 9.5 IU/ml IL-2 and approximately 9.5 ug/ml peptides.

Study conclusions and caveats: Convalescent patients were scarce, and early post-infection timepoints were absent.

Remarks on this clone: Its antigen is not known.

Produced via immunoSEQ multiplex PCR; TCRdb's table is partial and in-frame only. Of around 70,000 clones detected, 70% to 80% appear once; the ten largest clones hold around 2%. Following 10 days of culture, CD4+ T cells were isolated. Cells had half their medium changed to IL-2 medium on days 3 and 7. The source is a human donor who received a COVID-19 vaccine. Sample: CD4+ T cells from PBMCs cultured without peptide, taken before COVID-19 vaccination.

Written as DNA, the CDR3 is TGCGCCAGCAGCTTGAGGCCGGGGGGCTCGGCCACCTCTGGGGCCAACGTCCTGACTTTC. Translation: CASSLRPGGSATSGANVLTF. This chain joins TRBV5-1 and TRBJ2-6; D is possibly TRBD2 (7 bases). V was trimmed by 1 base and J by 0 bases, leaving 20 bases between them. Germline CDR1 is SGHRS and CDR2 is YFSETQ. The CDR3 is 20 amino acids.